The entry that follows covers one T cell receptor beta chain sequence. The protocol was immunoSEQ multiplex PCR, while the TCRdb copy is restricted to in-frame clones and leaves out a portion. The table lists over 65,000 clones, about 96% of them singletons. This entry is derived from a study of shared T cell receptors in the human thymus. This CDR3 is built from 17 residues. Germline V CDR1 and CDR2: SGHAT, FQNNGV. V was pared by 1 base and J by 5 bases, with 8 bases of the junction left unmatched. This clonotype was obtained from a human donor. The chain links TRBV11-2 to TRBJ2-1, with TRBD2 identical over 10 bases. Sequenced: thymocytes. This CDR3 is CASSLASGTSDHNEQFF. DNA for the CDR3: TGTGCCAGCAGCTTAGCCTCCGGGACTAGCGACCACAATGAGCAGTTCTTC.